The clone carrying this T cell receptor beta chain was found a few times. Method: immunoSEQ multiplex PCR; TCRdb's copy keeps in-frame clones and lacks some. The table lists about 190,000 clones, roughly four fifths of them singletons, with roughly 14% in the top ten. This CDR3 has 15 residues. V shed 2 bases, J shed 4 bases, and the junction held 5 bases outside the gene matches. Germline values: CDR1 MNHEY, CDR2 SVGEGT. The data originate from a study of blood T cell repertoires in COVID-19. Material: peripheral blood. The TCR sequence derives from a man aged 50 to 60 who had recovered from COVID-19. J is TRBJ2-1 and V is TRBV6-2 or TRBV6-3, with TRBD1 matching 7 bases. The CDR3, as DNA: TGTGCCAGCAGTTACGGGGACAGATTATACAATGAGCAGTTCTTC. It codes for CASSYGDRLYNEQFF.